One sample yielded the 10 T cell receptor beta chains listed below, sequenced in a study of CD8+ T cells in alopecia areata. Sample treatment: oral pan-JAK inhibitor, 5-10 mg twice daily. RNA, once extracted, was reverse transcribed into cDNA for use as the sequencing template. Assay used: immunoSEQ multiplex PCR; TCRdb lists only in-frame clones, some missing. The sample yields about 110,000 clones, 84% seen once. The sample was CD8+ T cells sorted from blood, taken at week 24, from a patient treated with tofacitinib. The receptor source for this set is a human donor with alopecia areata.

The chain uses TRBV10-3 and TRBJ2-1; maybe TRBD1 (5 bases). This CDR3 comprises 11 residues. Between the trimmed V and J ends, which lost 7 bases and 10 bases, there was a span of 11 bases. Germline assignment: CDR1 ENHRY and CDR2 SYGVKD. Here the CDR3 DNA reads TGTGCCATCATGGCAGGGTGGGAGCAGTTCTTC. Residues: CAIMAGWEQFF.

This CDR3 reads CASSSYSNQPQHF. For the CDR3, the DNA is TGTGCCAGCAGCAGTTATAGCAATCAGCCCCAGCATTTT. This chain links TRBV6-4 with TRBJ1-5; D not resolved. Germline lookup yields CDR1 MRHNA and CDR2 SNTAGT. The CDR3 is 13 residues long. V lost 6 bases and J lost 0, with 6 bases in between.

The chain uses TRBV19 and TRBJ2-7; 10 bases line up with TRBD1. J was trimmed by 4 bases and V by 5 bases; bases with no gene match: 8. Germline CDR1 LNHDA, CDR2 SQIVND (reference sequence). The CDR3 covers 15 residues. CDR3 protein: CASSPGQGNYYEQYF. CDR3 nucleotides: TGTGCCAGTAGTCCGGGACAGGGGAACTATTACGAGCAGTACTTC.

The CDR3 region has the DNA TGTGCCAGCAGTTTAGGAGGCTCTAACTATGGCTACACCTTC. It yields the protein CASSLGGSNYGYTF. The rearrangement joins TRBV27 to TRBJ1-2; D gene unclear. Germline CDR1 MNHEY, CDR2 SMNVEV (reference sequence). Trimming stripped 2 bases from V and 0 bases from J, with 7 bases between. The CDR3 sequence is 14 residues long.

The chain links TRBV29-1 to TRBJ1-1, with a weak D call TRBD1 (5 bases). Germline V gene data show CDR1 as SQVTM and CDR2 as ANQGSEA. The CDR3 is made up of 13 amino acids. V was shortened by 7 bases and J by 2 bases, with 14 bases between the two germline ends. The CDR3 DNA follows: TGCAGCGGCGGGGCCGAAGCAAACACTGAAGCTTTCTTT. Translation gives CSGGAEANTEAFF.

The chain links TRBV27 to TRBJ1-4; TRBD1 is a possible D gene (5 bases). V lost 5 bases and J 14 bases, leaving 18 bases between the germline ends. The CDR3 is made up of 13 amino acids. Looked up from germline, CDR1 is MNHEY and CDR2 is SMNVEV (reference sequence). The CDR3 DNA follows: TGTGCCAGCAGTCCGGGACGGGAGATTGATCTGTTTTTT. It yields the protein CASSPGREIDLFF.

The chain employs TRBV19 and TRBJ2-2; D not resolved. The CDR3 length is 14 residues. Trimming cost V 8 bases and J 1 base, with 11 bases left between them. The V gene's germline CDR1 is LNHDA and CDR2 SQIVND (reference sequence). This chain's CDR3 is CASCEDGNTGELFF. In nucleotides, the CDR3 is TGTGCCAGTTGTGAGGACGGGAACACCGGGGAGCTGTTTTTT.

The rearrangement links TRBV4-3 to TRBJ2-1; 7 nucleotides align to TRBD1. Germline V gene lookup returns CDR1 LGHNA and CDR2 YSLEER. With V trimmed by 4 bases and J by 4 bases, 7 bases remained unmatched. The CDR3 is made up of 15 amino acids. DNA of the CDR3: TGCGCCAGCAGCCTAGGGGGACAGCGTTACAATGAGCAGTTCTTC. This sequence encodes CASSLGGQRYNEQFF.

The rearrangement uses TRBV10-2 and TRBJ2-7; D uncertain. The CDR3 has 13 amino acids. Germline lookup yields CDR1 WSHSY and CDR2 SAAADI. With 0 bases removed from V and 4 bases from J, the gap between germline ends came to 7 bases. CDR3 residues: CASSESPDYEQYF. The CDR3 bases are TGCGCCAGCAGTGAGTCCCCCGATTACGAGCAGTACTTC.

The chain carries TRBV13 and TRBJ2-7, with D hard to call. Trimming cost V 8 bases and J 6 bases, with 17 bases left between them. In germline, CDR1 is PRHDT, CDR2 FYEKMQ (reference sequence). The CDR3 has 13 amino acids. The CDR3 coding sequence is TGTGCCAGCTCCGCGCTAACGGTACGCGAGCAGTACTTC. This sequence encodes CASSALTVREQYF.